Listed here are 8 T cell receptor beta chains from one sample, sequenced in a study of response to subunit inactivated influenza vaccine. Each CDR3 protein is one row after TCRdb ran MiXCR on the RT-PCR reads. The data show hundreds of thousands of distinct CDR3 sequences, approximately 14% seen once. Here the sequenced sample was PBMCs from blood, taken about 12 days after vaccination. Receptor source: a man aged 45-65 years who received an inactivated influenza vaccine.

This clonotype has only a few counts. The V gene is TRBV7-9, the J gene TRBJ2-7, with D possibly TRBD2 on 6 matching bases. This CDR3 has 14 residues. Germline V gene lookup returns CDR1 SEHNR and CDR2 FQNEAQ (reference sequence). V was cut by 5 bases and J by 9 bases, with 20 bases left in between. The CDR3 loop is CASSPLGAPGVQYF. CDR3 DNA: TGTGCCAGCAGCCCTTTAGGGGCGCCGGGGGTGCAGTACTTC. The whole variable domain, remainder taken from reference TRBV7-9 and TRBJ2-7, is DTGVSQNPRHKITKRGQNVTFRCDPISEHNRLYWYRQTLGQGPEFLTYFQNEAQLEKSRLLSDRFSAERPKGSFSTLEIQRTEQGDSAMYLCASSPLGAPGVQYFGPGTRLTVT.

The CDR3 sequence: CASSPTGTGAPEAFF. In nucleotides, the CDR3 is TGTGCCAGCAGTCCAACCGGGACAGGGGCTCCTGAAGCTTTCTTT. The V call is TRBV28, the J call TRBJ1-1; 10 bases line up with TRBD1. The CDR3 sequence is 15 residues long. Germline CDR1 MDHEN, CDR2 SYDVKM. V trimming: 5 bases; J trimming: 6 bases; junction bases outside the gene matches: 9.

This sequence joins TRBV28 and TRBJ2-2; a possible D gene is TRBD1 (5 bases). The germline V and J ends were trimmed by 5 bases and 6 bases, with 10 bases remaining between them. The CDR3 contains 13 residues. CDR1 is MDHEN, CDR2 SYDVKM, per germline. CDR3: CASSPQVPGELFF. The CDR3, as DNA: TGTGCCAGCAGTCCACAGGTCCCCGGGGAGCTGTTTTTT.

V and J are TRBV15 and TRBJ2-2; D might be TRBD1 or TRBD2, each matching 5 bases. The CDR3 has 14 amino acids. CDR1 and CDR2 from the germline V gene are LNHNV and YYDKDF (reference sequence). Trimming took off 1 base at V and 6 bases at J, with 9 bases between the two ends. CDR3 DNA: TGTGCCACCAGCAGAGCGGGGCAGCCCGGGGAGCTGTTTTTT. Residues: CATSRAGQPGELFF.

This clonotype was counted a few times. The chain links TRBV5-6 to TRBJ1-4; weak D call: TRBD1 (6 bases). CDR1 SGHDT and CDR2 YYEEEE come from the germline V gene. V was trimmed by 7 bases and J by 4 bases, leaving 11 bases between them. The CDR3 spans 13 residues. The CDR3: CASRGQLNEKLFF. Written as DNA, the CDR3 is TGTGCCAGCCGAGGACAGCTTAATGAAAAACTGTTTTTT. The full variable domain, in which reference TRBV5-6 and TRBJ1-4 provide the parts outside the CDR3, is DAGVTQSPTHLIKTRGQQVTLRCSPKSGHDTVSWYQQALGQGPQFIFQYYEEEERQRGNFPDRFSGHQFPNYSSELNVNALLLGDSALYLCASRGQLNEKLFFGSGTQLSVL.

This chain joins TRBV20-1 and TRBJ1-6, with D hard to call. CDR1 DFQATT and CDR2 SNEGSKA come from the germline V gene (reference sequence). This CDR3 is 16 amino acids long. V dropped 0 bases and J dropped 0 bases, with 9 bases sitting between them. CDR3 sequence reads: CSARDGTSSYNSPLHF. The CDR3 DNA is TGCAGTGCTAGAGATGGCACAAGCTCCTATAATTCACCCCTCCACTTT.

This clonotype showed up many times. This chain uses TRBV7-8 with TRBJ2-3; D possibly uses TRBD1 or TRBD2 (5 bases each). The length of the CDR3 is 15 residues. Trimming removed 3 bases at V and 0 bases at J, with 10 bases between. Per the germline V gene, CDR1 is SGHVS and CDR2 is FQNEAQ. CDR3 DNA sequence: TGTGCCAGCAGCTTTTCGGGGCGTAGCACAGATACGCAGTATTTT. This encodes CASSFSGRSTDTQYF.

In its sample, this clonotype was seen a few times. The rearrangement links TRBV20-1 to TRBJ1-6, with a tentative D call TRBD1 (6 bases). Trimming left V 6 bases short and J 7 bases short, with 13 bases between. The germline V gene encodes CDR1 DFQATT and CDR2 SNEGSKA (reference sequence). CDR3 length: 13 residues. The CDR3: CSAQRGVNSPLHF. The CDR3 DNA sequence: TGCAGTGCCCAGAGGGGGGTGAATTCACCCCTCCACTTT.